A selection of T cell receptor beta chains follows, all from one sample in a study of glioma-infiltrating T cells after dendritic cell vaccination. Method: immunoSEQ multiplex PCR; TCRdb's copy keeps in-frame clones and lacks some. The sample contains around 60,000 clones, more than 75% of which appear only once. The source material was blood, sampled after dendritic cell vaccination. The source is a human donor with glioblastoma. Each CDR3 is given with its conserved first and last residue. D genes are given only for firm matches. Size tells how often a clone was seen (once, few, many) or the class of an expanded clone, and some rows leave it out.

j_call,clone_size,d_call,v_call,cdr3_length,cdr3_nt,cdr3_aa
TRBJ1-2,-,TRBD1,TRBV27,13,TGTGCCAGCAGTTTATTAGGACAGGGCGTCTACACCTTC,CASSLLGQGVYTF
TRBJ1-1,-,-,TRBV11-2,14,TGTGCCAGCAGCTTGGGGCGGACGAACACTGAAGCTTTCTTT,CASSLGRTNTEAFF
TRBJ1-5,-,-,TRBV10-3,14,TGTGCCATCAGGGACAGTAATAGCAATCAGCCCCAGCATTTT,CAIRDSNSNQPQHF
TRBJ2-1,-,TRBD2,TRBV5-1,15,TGCGCCAGCAGCAGGGGACTAGCGGGAGCATCCGAGCAGTTCTTC,CASSRGLAGASEQFF
TRBJ2-2,once,TRBD1,TRBV9,16,TGTGCCAGCAGCGAGCCGTCAGGGGGCAGGAGGGGGGAGCTGTTTTTT,CASSEPSGGRRGELFF
TRBJ2-3,-,TRBD1,TRBV30,15,TGTGCCTGGTGCTTTGGACAGGGGGTAGGAGATACGCAGTATTTT,CAWCFGQGVGDTQYF
TRBJ1-5,-,-,TRBV2,14,TGTGCCAGCAGAGAACAACAAGGCAATCAGCCCCAGCATTTT,CASREQQGNQPQHF
TRBJ2-3,-,-,TRBV7-3,14,TGTGCCAGCAGCCCGTCCCGGAGCACAGATACGCAGTATTTT,CASSPSRSTDTQYF
TRBJ2-1,-,-,TRBV5-6,14,TGTGCCAGCAGCGGACCGGGAATTCGCAATGAGCAGTTCTTC,CASSGPGIRNEQFF
TRBJ2-1,-,TRBD2,TRBV15,15,TGTGCCACCAGCGGGGGACTAGCGGTGGACAATGAGCAGTTCTTC,CATSGGLAVDNEQFF
TRBJ1-6,-,-,TRBV7-2,16,TGTGCCAGCAGCTTACCCTTAGACAGGTATAATTCACCCCTCCACTTT,CASSLPLDRYNSPLHF
TRBJ1-5,-,TRBD1,TRBV10-1,14,TGCGCCAGCAGTGAGGGGACAGGGGGTCAGCCCCAGCATTTT,CASSEGTGGQPQHF
TRBJ1-6,-,TRBD1,TRBV6-5,14,TGTGCCAGCACACTCCGGGACAGTCATTCACCCCTCCACTTT,CASTLRDSHSPLHF
TRBJ2-3,-,TRBD2,TRBV12-5,13,TGTGCTAGTGGTTCGGGACTAGAGGATACGCAGTATTTT,CASGSGLEDTQYF
TRBJ2-3,-,TRBD1,TRBV6-5,15,TGTGCCAGCAGTTTCCCGGGACAGAGCACAGATACGCAGTATTTT,CASSFPGQSTDTQYF
TRBJ1-4,once,-,TRBV5-4,16,TGTGCCAGCAGTTCTCACGACGCTCAGGGAGGTGAAAAACTGTTTTTT,CASSSHDAQGGEKLFF
TRBJ2-7,once,-,TRBV5-4,16,TGTGCCGGCAGCTTGGTCCCCCGGGACACTTCCTACGAGCAGTACTTC,CAGSLVPRDTSYEQYF
TRBJ1-2,-,-,TRBV29-1,12,TGCAGCGTTAGGACAGTGGACTATGGCTACACCTTC,CSVRTVDYGYTF
TRBJ2-7,-,-,TRBV5-1,15,TGCGCCAGCAGCTTGCGCGAGAGTACAGCCTACGAGCAGTACTTC,CASSLRESTAYEQYF
TRBJ2-2,few,-,TRBV6-1,15,TGTGCCAGCAGTCGAGCAAGCGGCGGCACCGGGGAGCTGTTTTTT,CASSRASGGTGELFF
TRBJ2-7,-,-,TRBV5-4,12,TGTGCCAGCAGTCACACCTCCTACGAGCAGTACTTC,CASSHTSYEQYF
TRBJ2-1,-,TRBD1,TRBV20-1,11,TGCAGTCCCGACAGGGTAGGTGAGCAGTTCTTC,CSPDRVGEQFF
TRBJ2-5,-,-,TRBV9,14,TGTGCCAGCAGCGCGGCGTGGGGGGTGGAGACCCAGTACTTC,CASSAAWGVETQYF
TRBJ2-7,-,TRBD1,TRBV27,13,TGTGCCAGCAGGGACAGGGCGGGACACGAGCAGTACTTC,CASRDRAGHEQYF
TRBJ1-1,-,-,TRBV14,16,TGTGCCAGCAGCCAAGGAGCGGTAAGACCTGGAACTGAAGCTTTCTTT,CASSQGAVRPGTEAFF
TRBJ2-5,-,TRBD2,TRBV5-4,16,TGTGCCAGCAGGCATACCATAGCGGGGGGGCCAGAGACCCAGTACTTC,CASRHTIAGGPETQYF
TRBJ1-2,-,-,TRBV6-1,13,TGTGCCAGCAGTGAGCGCGAAATCTATGGCTACACCTTC,CASSEREIYGYTF
TRBJ2-7,-,-,TRBV5-1,15,TGCGCCAGCAGCTTGGTTAGCGGGACAGCCCACGAGCAGTACTTC,CASSLVSGTAHEQYF
TRBJ1-6,-,-,TRBV6-6,12,TGTGCCAGCAGCCGCGTTGTGTCACCCCTCCACTTT,CASSRVVSPLHF
TRBJ2-3,once,TRBD1,TRBV9,17,TGTGCCAGCAGCGTAGCCCCGACAGGGTTCGGCACAGATACGCAGTATTTT,CASSVAPTGFGTDTQYF
TRBJ1-2,-,TRBD1,TRBV7-2,13,TGTGCCAGCACCCTGGGGGGACAGGGGGGATACACCTTC,CASTLGGQGGYTF
TRBJ1-5,-,-,TRBV7-2,17,TGTGCCAGCAGCCCCCCTGGGGGGGGCTGGGGCAATCAGCCCCAGCATTTT,CASSPPGGGWGNQPQHF
TRBJ2-2,once,TRBD1,TRBV29-1,16,TGCAGCGTTGCAGGGGGGACAGGAACTCGGGCCGGGGAGCTGTTTTTT,CSVAGGTGTRAGELFF
TRBJ1-1,once,TRBD1,TRBV6-5,12,TGTGCCAGCAGTAACAGGGGCACTGAAGCTTTCTTT,CASSNRGTEAFF
TRBJ2-2,-,-,TRBV7-3,16,TGTGCCAGCAGCTTACGCGCCAGCGCGGGGCTCGGGGAGCTGTTTTTT,CASSLRASAGLGELFF
TRBJ1-5,-,-,TRBV6-5,13,TGTGCCAGCAGTTACGCCAGGAATCAGCCCCAGCATTTT,CASSYARNQPQHF
TRBJ1-5,-,TRBD1,TRBV6-5,14,TGTGCCAGCAGTGATACAGGGGGCAAACAGCCCCAGCATTTT,CASSDTGGKQPQHF